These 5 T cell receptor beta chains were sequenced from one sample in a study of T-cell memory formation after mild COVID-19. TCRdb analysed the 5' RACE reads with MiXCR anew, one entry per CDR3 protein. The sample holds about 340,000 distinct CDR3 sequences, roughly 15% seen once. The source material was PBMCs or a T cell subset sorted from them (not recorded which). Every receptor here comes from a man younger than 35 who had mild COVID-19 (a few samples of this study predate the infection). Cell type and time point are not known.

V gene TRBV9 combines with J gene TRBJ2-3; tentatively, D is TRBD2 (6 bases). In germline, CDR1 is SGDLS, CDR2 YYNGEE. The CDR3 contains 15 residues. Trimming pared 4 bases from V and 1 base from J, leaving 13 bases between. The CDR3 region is CASSPHSGGTDTQYF. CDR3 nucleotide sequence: TGTGCCAGCAGCCCTCATTCGGGGGGCACAGATACGCAGTATTTT.

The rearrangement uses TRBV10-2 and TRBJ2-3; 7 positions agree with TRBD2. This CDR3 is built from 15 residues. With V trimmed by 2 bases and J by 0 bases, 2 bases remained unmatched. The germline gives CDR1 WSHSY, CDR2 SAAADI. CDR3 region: CASSEPGGSTDTQYF. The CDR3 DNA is TGCGCCAGCAGTGAGCCGGGGGGAAGCACAGATACGCAGTATTTT.

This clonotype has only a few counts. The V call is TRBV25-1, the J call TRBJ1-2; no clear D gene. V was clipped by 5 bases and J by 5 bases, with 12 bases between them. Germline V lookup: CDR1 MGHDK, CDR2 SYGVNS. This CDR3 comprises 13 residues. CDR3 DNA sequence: TGTGCCAGCAGTTGGACGGTGGGATATGGCTACACCTTC. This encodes CASSWTVGYGYTF.

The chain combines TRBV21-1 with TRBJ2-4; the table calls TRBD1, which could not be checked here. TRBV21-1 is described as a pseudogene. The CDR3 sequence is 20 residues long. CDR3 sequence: CASISGNDRGLDLAKNIQYF. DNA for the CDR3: TGTGCCAGCATCTCGGGCAACGACAGGGGGCTCGATCTAGCCAAAAACATTCAGTACTTC.

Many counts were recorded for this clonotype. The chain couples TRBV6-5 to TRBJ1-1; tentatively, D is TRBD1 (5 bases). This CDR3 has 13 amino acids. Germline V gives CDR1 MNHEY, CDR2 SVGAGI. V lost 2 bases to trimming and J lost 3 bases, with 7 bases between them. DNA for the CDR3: TGTGCCAGCAGTTACGACAGTCACACTGAAGCTTTCTTT. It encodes CASSYDSHTEAFF.